This T cell receptor (beta chain) was obtained from a study of technical replicates of blood from a few donors. The CDR3 spans 18 residues. The J segment lost 6 bases and the V segment lost 1 base, leaving 9 bases of the junction unmatched. The germline gives CDR1 SGHDN, CDR2 FVKESK. Sequencing used immunoSEQ multiplex PCR; TCRdb keeps in-frame clones, though not all of them. The sample shows nearly 70,000 clones, roughly 92% of them seen only once. The sample consisted of T cells isolated from PBMCs. The TCR was taken from a human donor in good health. The rearrangement uses TRBV14 and TRBJ2-2; 12 nucleotides align to TRBD1. Here the CDR3 DNA reads TGTGCCAGCAGCCAAGTCTATGGGACAGGGGGCCCGTCCGGGGAGCTGTTTTTT. The encoded protein is CASSQVYGTGGPSGELFF.